This record looks at one TCR beta chain sequence and its context. The data originate from a study of blood T cell repertoires in COVID-19. In the study overall: Samples representing acute and convalescent COVID-19 were sourced from the United States, Italy and Spain. The analysed material was cDNA or gDNA that came from T cells, B-cell-depleted T cells, or PBMCs.

Germline CDR1 SGDLS, CDR2 YYNGEE. V shed 0 bases and J shed 0 bases, with 9 bases lying between them. The CDR3 length is 15 residues. Using immunoSEQ multiplex PCR, the repertoire was profiled, and TCRdb retains in-frame clones only, with some absent. The table shows about 410,000 clones, with roughly 88% occurring only once. Sequencing input: peripheral blood. The chain links TRBV9 to TRBJ1-2, with D maybe TRBD1 (5 bases). The TCR sequence derives from a woman between 25 and 40 years old with active or convalescent COVID-19. CDR3 loop: CASSVGGDANYGYTF. As DNA, the CDR3 is TGTGCCAGCAGCGTAGGGGGGGACGCTAACTATGGCTACACCTTC. Looking up the rest from reference TRBV9 and TRBJ1-2 gives the full variable domain: DSGVTQTPKHLITATGQRVTLRCSPRSGDLSVYWYQQSLDQGLQFLIQYYNGEERAKGNILERFSAQQFPDLHSELNLSSLELGDSALYFCASSVGGDANYGYTFGSGTRLTVV.